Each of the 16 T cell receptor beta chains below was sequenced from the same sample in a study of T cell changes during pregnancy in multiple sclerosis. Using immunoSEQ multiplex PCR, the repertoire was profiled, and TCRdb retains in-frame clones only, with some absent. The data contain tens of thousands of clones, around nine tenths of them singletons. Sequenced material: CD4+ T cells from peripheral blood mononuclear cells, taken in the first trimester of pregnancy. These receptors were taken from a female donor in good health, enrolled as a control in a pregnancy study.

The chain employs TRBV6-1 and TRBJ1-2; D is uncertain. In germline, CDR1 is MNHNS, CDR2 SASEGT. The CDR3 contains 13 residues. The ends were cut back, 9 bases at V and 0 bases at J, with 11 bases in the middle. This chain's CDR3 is CASQAPSNYGYTF. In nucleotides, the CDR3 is TGTGCCAGTCAAGCACCTTCTAACTATGGCTACACCTTC.

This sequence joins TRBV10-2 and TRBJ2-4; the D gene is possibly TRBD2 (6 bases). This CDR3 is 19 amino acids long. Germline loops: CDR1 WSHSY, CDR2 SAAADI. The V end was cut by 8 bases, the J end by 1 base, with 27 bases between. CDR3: CASPKVGSGGTRAKNIQYF. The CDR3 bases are TGCGCCAGCCCTAAGGTCGGATCCGGTGGGACTCGGGCCAAAAACATTCAGTACTTC.

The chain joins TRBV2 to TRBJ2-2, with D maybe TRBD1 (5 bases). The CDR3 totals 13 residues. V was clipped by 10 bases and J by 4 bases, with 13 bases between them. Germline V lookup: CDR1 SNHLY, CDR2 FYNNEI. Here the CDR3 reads CATQGIGTGELFF. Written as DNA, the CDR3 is TGTGCCACCCAGGGAATTGGCACCGGGGAGCTGTTTTTT.

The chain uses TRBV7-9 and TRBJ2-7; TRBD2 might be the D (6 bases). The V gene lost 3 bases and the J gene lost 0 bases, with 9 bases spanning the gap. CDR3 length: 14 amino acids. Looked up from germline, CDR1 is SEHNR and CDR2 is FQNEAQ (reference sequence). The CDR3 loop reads CASSLGLHSYEQYF. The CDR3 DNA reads TGTGCCAGCAGCTTGGGACTTCACTCCTACGAGCAGTACTTC. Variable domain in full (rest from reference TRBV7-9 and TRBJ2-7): DTGVSQNPRHKITKRGQNVTFRCDPISEHNRLYWYRQTLGQGPEFLTYFQNEAQLEKSRLLSDRFSAERPKGSFSTLEIQRTEQGDSAMYLCASSLGLHSYEQYFGPGTRLTVT.

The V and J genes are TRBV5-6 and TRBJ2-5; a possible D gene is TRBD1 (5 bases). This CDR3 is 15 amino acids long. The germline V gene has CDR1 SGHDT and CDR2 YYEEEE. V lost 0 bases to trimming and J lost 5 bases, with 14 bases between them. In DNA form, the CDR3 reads TGTGCCAGCAGCTTGGAGGTGGGGCAAGCGGAGACCCAGTACTTC. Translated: CASSLEVGQAETQYF.

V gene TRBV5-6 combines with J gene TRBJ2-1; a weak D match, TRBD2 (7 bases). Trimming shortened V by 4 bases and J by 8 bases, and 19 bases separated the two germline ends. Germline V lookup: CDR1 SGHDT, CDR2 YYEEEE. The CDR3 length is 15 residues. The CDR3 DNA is TGTGCCAGCAGCGCAACGGGACGGGGGGCCGATGAGCAGTTCTTC. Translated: CASSATGRGADEQFF.

This CDR3 is CASRKLDRYQETQYF. CDR3 DNA: TGTGCCAGCAGGAAGTTAGACAGGTACCAAGAGACCCAGTACTTC. The J gene is TRBJ2-5, the V gene TRBV28; maybe TRBD1 (6 bases). Per the germline V gene, CDR1 is MDHEN and CDR2 is SYDVKM. V lost 6 bases and J 0 bases, leaving 14 bases between the germline ends. The CDR3 sequence is 15 residues long.

The CDR3 coding sequence is TGTGCCAGCAGGTACCCAGCGGGGGGGCCACAAGAGACCCAGTACTTC. It yields the protein CASRYPAGGPQETQYF. The chain recombines TRBV6-5 with TRBJ2-5, with 10 bases lining up with TRBD2. J lost 2 bases, V lost 6 bases, and 9 bases had no gene match. CDR1 and CDR2 from the germline V gene are MNHEY and SVGAGI. This CDR3 is built from 16 residues.

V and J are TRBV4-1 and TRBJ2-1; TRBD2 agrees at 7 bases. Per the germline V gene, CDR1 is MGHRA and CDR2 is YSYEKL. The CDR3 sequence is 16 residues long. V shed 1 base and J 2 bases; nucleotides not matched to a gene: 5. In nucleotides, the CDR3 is TGCGCCAGCAGCCAAGCCGGGGGGACCACCTACAATGAGCAGTTCTTC. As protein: CASSQAGGTTYNEQFF.

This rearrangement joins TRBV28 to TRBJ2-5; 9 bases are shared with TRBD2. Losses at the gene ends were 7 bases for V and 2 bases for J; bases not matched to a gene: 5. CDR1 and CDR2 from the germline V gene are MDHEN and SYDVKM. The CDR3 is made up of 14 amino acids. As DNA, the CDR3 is TGTGCCAGCAACAGCGGGGGGTTACAAGAGACCCAGTACTTC. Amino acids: CASNSGGLQETQYF. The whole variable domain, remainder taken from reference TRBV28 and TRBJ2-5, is DVKVTQSSRYLVKRTGEKVFLECVQDMDHENMFWYRQDPGLGLRLIYFSYDVKMKEKGDIPEGYSVSREKKERFSLILESASTNQTSMYLCASNSGGLQETQYFGPGTRLLVL.

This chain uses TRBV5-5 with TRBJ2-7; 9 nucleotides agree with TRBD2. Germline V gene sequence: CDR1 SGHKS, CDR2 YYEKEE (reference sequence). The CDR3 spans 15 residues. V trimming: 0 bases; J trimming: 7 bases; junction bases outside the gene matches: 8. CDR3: CASSLVAGGPREQYF. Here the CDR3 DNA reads TGTGCCAGCAGCTTGGTGGCGGGAGGGCCGAGGGAGCAGTACTTC.

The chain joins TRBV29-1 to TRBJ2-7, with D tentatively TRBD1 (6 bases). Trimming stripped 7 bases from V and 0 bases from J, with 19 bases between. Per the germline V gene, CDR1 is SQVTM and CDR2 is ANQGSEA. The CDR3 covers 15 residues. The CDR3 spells CSALGATDSSYEQYF. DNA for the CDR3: TGCAGCGCGCTGGGGGCCACGGATAGCTCCTACGAGCAGTACTTC.

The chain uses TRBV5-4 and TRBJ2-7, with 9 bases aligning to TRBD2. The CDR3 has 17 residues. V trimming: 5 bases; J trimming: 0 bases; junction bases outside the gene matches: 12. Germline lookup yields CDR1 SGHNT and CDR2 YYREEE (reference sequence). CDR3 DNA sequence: TGTGCCAGCAGTTTTCTAGCGGGGAGAACAAGCTCCTACGAGCAGTACTTC. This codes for CASSFLAGRTSSYEQYF.

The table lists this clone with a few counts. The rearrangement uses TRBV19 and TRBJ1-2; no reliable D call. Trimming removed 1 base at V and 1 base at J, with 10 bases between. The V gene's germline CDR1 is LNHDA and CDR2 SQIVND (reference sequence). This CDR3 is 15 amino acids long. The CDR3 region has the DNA TGTGCCAGTAGTATAGCGACGGGGAATAACTATGGCTACACCTTC. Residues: CASSIATGNNYGYTF.

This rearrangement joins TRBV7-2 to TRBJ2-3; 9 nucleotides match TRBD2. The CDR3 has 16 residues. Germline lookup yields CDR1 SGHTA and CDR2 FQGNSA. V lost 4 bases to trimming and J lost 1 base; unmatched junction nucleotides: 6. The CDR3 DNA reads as TGTGCCAGCAGCTACCAAATAGCGGGGGGCACAGATACGCAGTATTTT. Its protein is CASSYQIAGGTDTQYF.

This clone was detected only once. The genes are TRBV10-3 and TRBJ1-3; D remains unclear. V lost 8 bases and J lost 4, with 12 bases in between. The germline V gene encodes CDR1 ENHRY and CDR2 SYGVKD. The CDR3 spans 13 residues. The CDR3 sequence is CAIWPGRGNTIYF. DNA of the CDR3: TGTGCCATCTGGCCGGGAAGAGGAAACACCATATATTTT.